These 30 T cell receptor beta chains were sequenced from one sample in a study of OX40 agonist ivuxolimab in advanced cancers. The assay was immunoSEQ multiplex PCR, and TCRdb's table has in-frame clones only and misses some. The top ten hold about 0.74% of the sample, which has around 50,000 clones, 75% to 90% seen once. The material sequenced was CD4+ or CD8+ T cells sorted from blood, taken in a trial of the OX40 agonist ivuxolimab. Receptors were obtained from an adult with an advanced solid tumor such as melanoma, head and neck, liver or kidney cancer.

This chain joins TRBV6-1 and TRBJ2-2; D may be TRBD1 (5 bases). The length of the CDR3 is 16 residues. The ends were cut back, 2 bases at V and 1 base at J, with 11 bases in the middle. Germline V lookup: CDR1 MNHNS, CDR2 SASEGT. The chain's CDR3 is CASSERIGQNTGELFF. The CDR3 coding sequence is TGTGCCAGCAGTGAACGCATTGGACAGAACACCGGGGAGCTGTTTTTT.

The chain is built from TRBV27 and TRBJ2-2; 14 nucleotides match TRBD2. Germline CDR1 is MNHEY and CDR2 is SMNVEV (reference sequence). Unmatched junction bases numbered 11, after V lost 7 bases and J lost 4 bases. CDR3 length equals 18 residues. The CDR3 DNA sequence: TGTGCCAGCATCCCAAGGACTAGCGGGGGGTTATCCACCGGGGAGCTGTTTTTT. Its protein is CASIPRTSGGLSTGELFF.

The table lists this clone with a few counts. V usage is TRBV7-2 and J usage is TRBJ1-6; D possibly corresponds to TRBD1 (5 bases). Germline loops: CDR1 SGHTA, CDR2 FQGNSA. There are 15 residues in the CDR3. V lost 1 base to trimming and J lost 8 bases, with 12 bases between them. This chain's CDR3 is CASSLGTARDSPLHF. The CDR3 DNA reads as TGTGCCAGCAGCTTAGGTACCGCCAGGGATTCACCCCTCCACTTT.

The CDR3 bases are TGTGCCAGCAGCCAAGGCCGGGACCTGGGTCAGCCCCAGCATTTT. It specifies CASSQGRDLGQPQHF. This chain joins TRBV4-2 and TRBJ1-5; TRBD1 might be the D (5 bases). Germline loops: CDR1 LGHNA, CDR2 YNFKEQ. V gave up 1 base and J gave up 6 bases, with 13 bases separating them. The CDR3 covers 15 residues.

This clone has a single count. CDR3 loop: CASRSRGDSADTQYF. The CDR3 DNA reads as TGTGCCAGTAGATCCAGGGGGGACTCTGCAGATACGCAGTATTTT. The chain joins TRBV19 to TRBJ2-3; perhaps TRBD1 as D (7 bases). The CDR3 sequence is 15 residues long. Germline values: CDR1 LNHDA, CDR2 SQIVND (reference sequence). Trimming took off 6 bases at V and 4 bases at J, with 17 bases between the two ends.

In its sample, this clone was seen a few times. This chain links TRBV29-1 with TRBJ1-4, with 7 bases that match TRBD1. This CDR3 spans 13 amino acids. The V and J ends lost 5 bases and 3 bases, in that order; junction bases with no gene match: 3. Germline assignment: CDR1 SQVTM and CDR2 ANQGSEA. CDR3 sequence (DNA): TGCAGCGTTCAGGACAGGTCTAATGAAAAACTGTTTTTT. Amino acids: CSVQDRSNEKLFF.

The chain uses TRBV6-6 and TRBJ2-7; D unresolved. CDR3 length: 14 amino acids. V lost 0 bases, J lost 0 bases, and 6 bases lay in between. Germline lookup yields CDR1 MNHNY and CDR2 SVGAGI (reference sequence). CDR3 loop: CASSYSPDSYEQYF. CDR3 nucleotides: TGTGCCAGCAGTTACTCCCCGGACTCCTACGAGCAGTACTTC.

This rearrangement joins TRBV20-1 to TRBJ1-1; D is ambiguous. Germline CDR1 reads DFQATT; CDR2 reads SNEGSKA (reference sequence). The CDR3 is 10 residues long. Trimming shortened V by 3 bases and J by 4 bases, and 3 bases separated the two germline ends. For the CDR3, the DNA is TGCAGTGCTAGGACCACTGAAGCTTTCTTT. Its protein is CSARTTEAFF.

The genes are TRBV28 and TRBJ1-4; a weak D match, TRBD1 (5 bases). Trimming cost V 5 bases and J 5 bases, with 15 bases left between them. This CDR3 spans 15 amino acids. Germline V gene data show CDR1 as MDHEN and CDR2 as SYDVKM. The CDR3 sequence: CASSLPGTVNEKLFF. In nucleotides, the CDR3 is TGTGCCAGCAGTCTTCCCGGGACGGTGAATGAAAAACTGTTTTTT.

This clone was found a few times. The identical CDR3 is also encoded by other nucleotide sequences in the sample. This CDR3 is CASTFQGMGLNTEAFF. CDR3 DNA: TGCGCCAGCACCTTCCAGGGGATGGGGTTGAACACTGAAGCTTTCTTT. The chain has TRBV5-1 and TRBJ1-1, with a weak D call TRBD1 (6 bases). CDR3 length: 16 amino acids. Per germline, CDR1 SGHRS and CDR2 YFSETQ. V was clipped by 6 bases and J by 0 bases, with 18 bases between them.

The V call is TRBV19, the J call TRBJ1-4; D perhaps matches TRBD1 (5 bases). Germline V CDR1 and CDR2: LNHDA, SQIVND (reference sequence). The germline V and J ends were trimmed by 1 base and 2 bases, with 8 bases remaining between them. The length of the CDR3 is 15 residues. CDR3 loop: CASSIGRGTNEKLFF. CDR3 nucleotides: TGTGCCAGTAGTATAGGTCGGGGCACTAATGAAAAACTGTTTTTT.

Here the CDR3 DNA reads TGCGCCAGCAGCGGAAACAGGGGGCCGGGATCAGATACGCAGTATTTT. This translates into CASSGNRGPGSDTQYF. This chain connects TRBV5-1 to TRBJ2-3; 9 nucleotides match TRBD1. Germline CDR1 SGHRS, CDR2 YFSETQ. With V trimmed by 4 bases and J by 4 bases, 10 bases remained unmatched. CDR3 length equals 16 residues.

The genes are TRBV5-1 and TRBJ2-2, with unresolved D. In germline, CDR1 is SGHRS, CDR2 YFSETQ. With 2 bases removed from V and 1 base from J, the gap between germline ends came to 3 bases. The CDR3 is made up of 13 amino acids. CDR3 in DNA: TGCGCCAGCAGCTTTGAGAACACCGGGGAGCTGTTTTTT. Translating it yields CASSFENTGELFF.

The chain employs TRBV6-4 and TRBJ1-1, with D maybe TRBD1 (6 bases). The CDR3 runs to 13 residues. V lost 5 bases and J 0 bases, leaving 7 bases between the germline ends. Looked up from germline, CDR1 is MRHNA and CDR2 is SNTAGT. The CDR3 DNA follows: TGTGCCAGCAGTAGGACAGTGAACACTGAAGCTTTCTTT. This codes for CASSRTVNTEAFF.

The chain employs TRBV19 and TRBJ2-3; TRBD1 or TRBD2 may be the D gene (5 bases each). V was shortened by 5 bases and J by 1 base, with 16 bases between the two germline ends. CDR3 length: 16 amino acids. CDR1 is LNHDA and CDR2 is SQIVND in the germline V gene (reference sequence). DNA for the CDR3: TGTGCCAGTAGTGGTGGGGGAACCAGTCGCACAGATACGCAGTATTTT. As protein: CASSGGGTSRTDTQYF. Combining the CDR3 with reference TRBV19 and TRBJ2-3 gives the whole variable domain DGGITQSPKYLFRKEGQNVTLSCEQNLNHDAMYWYRQDPGQGLRLIYYSQIVNDFQKGDIAEGYSVSREKKESFPLTVTSAQKNPTAFYLCASSGGGTSRTDTQYFGPGTRLTVL.

This clone appeared once. The rearrangement joins TRBV18 to TRBJ1-2; TRBD1 might be the D (5 bases). V shed 2 bases and J shed 0 bases, with 10 bases lying between them. This CDR3 has 15 amino acids. Germline CDR1 and CDR2: KGHSH and LQKENI. The CDR3 region has the DNA TGTGCCAGCTCACCAGGCACAGGAACTAACTATGGCTACACCTTC. Amino acid sequence: CASSPGTGTNYGYTF.

The V gene is TRBV11-2, the J gene TRBJ1-4; D remains unclear. V was pared by 5 bases and J by 11 bases, with 12 bases between. The germline V gene encodes CDR1 SGHAT and CDR2 FQNNGV. The CDR3 is 12 amino acids. The CDR3 is CASSPSGPKLFF. The CDR3, as DNA: TGTGCCAGCAGCCCCAGCGGACCGAAACTGTTTTTT.

The V and J genes are TRBV6-1 and TRBJ2-7; tentatively, D is TRBD1 or TRBD2 (5 bases each). Looked up from germline, CDR1 is MNHNS and CDR2 is SASEGT. The CDR3 is made up of 14 amino acids. V lost 8 bases and J lost 0, with 14 bases in between. The CDR3 region has the DNA TGTGCCAGCGTCCCGGGACCTACCTCCTACGAGCAGTACTTC. Translation gives CASVPGPTSYEQYF.

This chain connects TRBV6-6 to TRBJ2-7; D is ambiguous. CDR3 length: 16 amino acids. V lost 2 bases and J lost 3, with 17 bases in between. Germline values: CDR1 MNHNY, CDR2 SVGAGI (reference sequence). The CDR3 nucleotides read TGTGCCAGCAGTTACCAAGCCCCGGGTGGGAACTACGAGCAGTACTTC. It translates to CASSYQAPGGNYEQYF.

The V gene is TRBV28, the J gene TRBJ1-1, with no clear D. CDR1 is MDHEN, CDR2 SYDVKM, per germline. The CDR3 runs 13 residues. Trimming removed 7 bases at V and 5 bases at J, with 14 bases between. The CDR3 spells CASKGGGRTEAFF. The CDR3 DNA follows: TGTGCCAGCAAGGGTGGCGGAAGGACTGAAGCTTTCTTT. Based on the CDR3 plus reference TRBV28 and TRBJ1-1, the full variable domain is DVKVTQSSRYLVKRTGEKVFLECVQDMDHENMFWYRQDPGLGLRLIYFSYDVKMKEKGDIPEGYSVSREKKERFSLILESASTNQTSMYLCASKGGGRTEAFFGQGTRLTVV.

This clone was counted a few times. This rearrangement joins TRBV14 to TRBJ2-2; TRBD1 is a possible D gene (5 bases). V was trimmed by 6 bases and J by 0 bases, leaving 8 bases between them. The V gene's germline CDR1 is SGHDN and CDR2 FVKESK. The CDR3 runs 14 residues. The DNA of the CDR3 is TGTGCCAGCAGTCGACAGTCGAACACCGGGGAGCTGTTTTTT. Translation gives CASSRQSNTGELFF.

The chain combines TRBV6-4 with TRBJ2-1; tentative D call: TRBD1 (7 bases). There are 16 residues in the CDR3. Germline values: CDR1 MRHNA, CDR2 SNTAGT. Trimming pared 0 bases from V and 7 bases from J, leaving 16 bases between. The CDR3 sequence: CASSDSSRRGRNEQFF. The CDR3 bases are TGTGCCAGCAGTGACTCGAGTCGGAGGGGGCGGAATGAGCAGTTCTTC.

The rearrangement joins TRBV28 to TRBJ2-3; D possibly corresponds to TRBD2 (6 bases). Trimming stripped 5 bases from V and 0 bases from J, with 21 bases between. CDR1 is MDHEN, CDR2 SYDVKM, per germline. This CDR3 comprises 18 residues. The CDR3 region has the DNA TGTGCCAGCAGTCCCGCTCGGCCCGGGGGACCTAGCACAGATACGCAGTATTTT. This encodes CASSPARPGGPSTDTQYF.

V usage is TRBV5-1 and J usage is TRBJ2-7; TRBD2 matches 9 bases. Germline V gene sequence: CDR1 SGHRS, CDR2 YFSETQ. This CDR3 region has 16 residues. Trimming took 2 bases from V and 0 from J; bases not matched to a gene: 6. The CDR3: CASSFSAGGASYEQYF. CDR3 DNA sequence: TGCGCCAGCAGCTTTTCAGCGGGGGGCGCCTCCTACGAGCAGTACTTC.

The chain couples TRBV6-1 to TRBJ2-7, with 8 nucleotides matching TRBD1. J gave up 5 bases and V 6 bases, and 6 bases lay outside the gene matches. This CDR3 comprises 13 residues. The germline V gene has CDR1 MNHNS and CDR2 SASEGT. The CDR3 loop is CASRHGQGDEQYF. DNA for the CDR3: TGTGCCAGCAGACACGGACAGGGCGACGAGCAGTACTTC.

The chain employs TRBV28 and TRBJ2-5, with a possible D match to TRBD1 (6 bases). The germline V and J ends were trimmed by 9 bases and 6 bases, with 17 bases remaining between them. The length of the CDR3 is 13 residues. Germline CDR1 reads MDHEN; CDR2 reads SYDVKM. CDR3 sequence (DNA): TGTGCCAGTTCAGTAGGGGGTGTAAAGACCCAGTACTTC. Amino acid sequence: CASSVGGVKTQYF. The full variable domain, completed using reference TRBV28 and TRBJ2-5, is DVKVTQSSRYLVKRTGEKVFLECVQDMDHENMFWYRQDPGLGLRLIYFSYDVKMKEKGDIPEGYSVSREKKERFSLILESASTNQTSMYLCASSVGGVKTQYFGPGTRLLVL.

The chain carries TRBV11-3 and TRBJ2-5, with 9 positions matching TRBD2. The CDR3 is 15 residues long. Germline loops: CDR1 SGHNT, CDR2 YENEEA. J was trimmed by 5 bases and V by 5 bases; bases with no gene match: 9. In nucleotides, the CDR3 is TGTGCCAGCAGCCCCCAAAGCGGGGGGTCGGAGACCCAGTACTTC. This encodes CASSPQSGGSETQYF. Variable domain in full (rest from reference TRBV11-3 and TRBJ2-5): EAGVVQSPRYKIIEKKQPVAFWCNPISGHNTLYWYLQNLGQGPELLIRYENEEAVDDSQLPKDRFSAERLKGVDSTLKIQPAELGDSAVYLCASSPQSGGSETQYFGPGTRLLVL.

The chain is built from TRBV6-1 and TRBJ2-5, with D perhaps given as TRBD1 or TRBD2 (5 bases each). V was shortened by 8 bases and J by 2 bases, with 6 bases between the two germline ends. The CDR3 sequence is 11 residues long. Germline CDR1 reads MNHNS; CDR2 reads SASEGT. The CDR3 reads CASGGQETQYF. In DNA, the CDR3 is TGTGCCAGCGGGGGACAAGAGACCCAGTACTTC.

The chain is built from TRBV5-6 and TRBJ2-7, with 8 bases matching TRBD1. This CDR3 is 14 amino acids long. J was trimmed by 2 bases and V by 5 bases; bases with no gene match: 6. Germline V gene sequence: CDR1 SGHDT, CDR2 YYEEEE. CDR3 coding DNA: TGTGCCAGCAGACGACAGGGGATCACCTACGAGCAGTACTTC. This encodes CASRRQGITYEQYF.

V usage is TRBV5-1 and J usage is TRBJ2-7; D is possibly TRBD1 (6 bases). There are 13 residues in the CDR3. In germline, CDR1 is SGHRS, CDR2 YFSETQ. Trimming stripped 4 bases from V and 3 bases from J, with 11 bases between. For the CDR3, the DNA is TGCGCCAGCAGCGGTGAGGGGGTCTACGAGCAGTACTTC. Translating gives CASSGEGVYEQYF. The whole variable domain, remainder taken from reference TRBV5-1 and TRBJ2-7, is KAGVTQTPRYLIKTRGQQVTLSCSPISGHRSVSWYQQTPGQGLQFLFEYFSETQRNKGNFPGRFSGRQFSNSRSEMNVSTLELGDSALYLCASSGEGVYEQYFGPGTRLTVT.